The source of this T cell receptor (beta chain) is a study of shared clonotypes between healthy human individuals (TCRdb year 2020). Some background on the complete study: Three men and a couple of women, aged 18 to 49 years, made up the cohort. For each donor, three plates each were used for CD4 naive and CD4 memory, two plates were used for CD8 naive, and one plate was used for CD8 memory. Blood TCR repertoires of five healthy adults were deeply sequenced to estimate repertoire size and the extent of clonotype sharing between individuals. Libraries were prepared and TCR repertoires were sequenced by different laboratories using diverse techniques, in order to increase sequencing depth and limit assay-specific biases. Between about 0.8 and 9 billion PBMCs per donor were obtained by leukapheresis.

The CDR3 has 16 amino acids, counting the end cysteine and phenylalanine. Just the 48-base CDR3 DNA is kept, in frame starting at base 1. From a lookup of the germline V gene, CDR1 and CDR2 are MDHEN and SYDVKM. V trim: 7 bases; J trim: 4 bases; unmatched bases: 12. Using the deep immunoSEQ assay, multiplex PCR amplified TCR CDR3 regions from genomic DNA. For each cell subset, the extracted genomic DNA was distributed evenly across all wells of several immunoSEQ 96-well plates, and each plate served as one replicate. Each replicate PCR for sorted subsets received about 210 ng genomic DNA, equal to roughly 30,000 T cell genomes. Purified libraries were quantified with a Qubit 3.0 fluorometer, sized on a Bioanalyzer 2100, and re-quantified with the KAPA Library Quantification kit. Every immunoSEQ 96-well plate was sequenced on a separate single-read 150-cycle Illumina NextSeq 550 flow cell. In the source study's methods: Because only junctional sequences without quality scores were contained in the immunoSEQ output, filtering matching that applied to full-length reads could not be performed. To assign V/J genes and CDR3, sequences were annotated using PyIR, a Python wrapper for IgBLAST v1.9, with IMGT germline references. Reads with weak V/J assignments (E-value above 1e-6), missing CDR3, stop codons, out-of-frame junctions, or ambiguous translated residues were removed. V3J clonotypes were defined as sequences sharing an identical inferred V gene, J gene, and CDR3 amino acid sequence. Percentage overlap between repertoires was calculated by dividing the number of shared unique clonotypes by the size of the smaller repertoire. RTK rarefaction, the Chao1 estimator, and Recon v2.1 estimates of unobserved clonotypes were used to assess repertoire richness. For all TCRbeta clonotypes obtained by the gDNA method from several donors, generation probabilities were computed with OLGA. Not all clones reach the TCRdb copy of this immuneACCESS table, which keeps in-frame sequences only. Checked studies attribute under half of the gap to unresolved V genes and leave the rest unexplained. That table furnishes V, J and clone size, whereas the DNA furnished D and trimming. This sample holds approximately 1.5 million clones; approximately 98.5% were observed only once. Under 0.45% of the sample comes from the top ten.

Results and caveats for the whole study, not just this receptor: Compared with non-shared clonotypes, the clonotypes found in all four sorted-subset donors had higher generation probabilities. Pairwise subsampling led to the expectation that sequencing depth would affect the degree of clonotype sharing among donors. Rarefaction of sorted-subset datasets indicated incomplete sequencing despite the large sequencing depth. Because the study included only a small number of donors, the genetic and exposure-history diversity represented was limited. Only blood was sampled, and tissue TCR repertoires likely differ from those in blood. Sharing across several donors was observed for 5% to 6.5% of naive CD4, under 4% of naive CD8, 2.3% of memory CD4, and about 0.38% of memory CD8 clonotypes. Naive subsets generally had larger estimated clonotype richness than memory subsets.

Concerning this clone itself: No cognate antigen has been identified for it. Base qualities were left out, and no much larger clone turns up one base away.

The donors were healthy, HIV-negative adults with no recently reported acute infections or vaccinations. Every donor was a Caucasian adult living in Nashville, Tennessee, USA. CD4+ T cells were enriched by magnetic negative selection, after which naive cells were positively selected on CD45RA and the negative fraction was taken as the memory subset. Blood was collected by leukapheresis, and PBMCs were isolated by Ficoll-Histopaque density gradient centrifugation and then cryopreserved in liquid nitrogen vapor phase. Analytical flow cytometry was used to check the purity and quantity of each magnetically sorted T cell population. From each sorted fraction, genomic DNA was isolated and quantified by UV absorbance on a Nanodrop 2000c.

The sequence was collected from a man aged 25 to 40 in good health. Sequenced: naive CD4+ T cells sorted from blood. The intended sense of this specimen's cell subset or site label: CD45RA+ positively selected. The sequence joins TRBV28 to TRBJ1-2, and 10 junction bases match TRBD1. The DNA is TGTGCCAGCACCCGACAGGGGGCAGCTATTCGCTATGGCTACACCTTC. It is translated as CASTRQGAAIRYGYTF.